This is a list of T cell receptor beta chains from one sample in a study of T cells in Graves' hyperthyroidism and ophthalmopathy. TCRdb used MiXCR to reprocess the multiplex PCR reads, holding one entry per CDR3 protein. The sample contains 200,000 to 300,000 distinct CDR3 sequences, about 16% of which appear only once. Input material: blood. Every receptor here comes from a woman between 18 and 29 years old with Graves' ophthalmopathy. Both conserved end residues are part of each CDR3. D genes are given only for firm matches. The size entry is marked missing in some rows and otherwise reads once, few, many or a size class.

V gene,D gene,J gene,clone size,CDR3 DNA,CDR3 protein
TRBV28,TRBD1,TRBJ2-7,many,TGTGCCAGCAGTCCGTACAGGGGGGCCTCCTACGAGCAGTACTTC,CASSPYRGASYEQYF
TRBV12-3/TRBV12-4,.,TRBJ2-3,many,TGTGCCAGCAGTTTAGACCTCGACGCCACAGATACGCAGTATTTT,CASSLDLDATDTQYF
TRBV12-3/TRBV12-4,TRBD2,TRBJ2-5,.,TGTGCCAGCAGCATGACTAGCGGGGGGGCTATAGAGACCCAGTACTTC,CASSMTSGGAIETQYF
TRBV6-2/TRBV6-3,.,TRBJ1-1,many,TGTGCCAGCAGTCGGAGGGACGGCTCCTTGAACACTGAAGCTTTCTTT,CASSRRDGSLNTEAFF
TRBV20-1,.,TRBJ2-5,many,TGCAGTGCTACGACAACCTACCGGCGGAGCCAAGAGACCCAGTACTTC,CSATTTYRRSQETQYF
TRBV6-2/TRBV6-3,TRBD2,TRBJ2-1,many,TGTGCCAGCAGTACCCAGGGGCGGGGGGGTTACAATGAGCAGTTCTTC,CASSTQGRGGYNEQFF
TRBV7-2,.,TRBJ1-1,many,TGTGCCAGCAGCCGGCGCTGGGCCCTGAACACTGAAGCTTTCTTT,CASSRRWALNTEAFF
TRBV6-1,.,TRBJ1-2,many,TGTGCCAGCAGTACCGGACAGAATGAATTTTATGGCTACACCTTC,CASSTGQNEFYGYTF
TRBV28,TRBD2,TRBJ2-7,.,TGTGCCAGCAGTTGGGGAGGGAGGAAAGACGAGCAGTACTTC,CASSWGGRKDEQYF
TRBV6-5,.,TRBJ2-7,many,TGTGCCAGCAGTTACTCGTATGCGGCTAGCGAAAGACTACACTACGAGCAGTACTTC,CASSYSYAASERLHYEQYF
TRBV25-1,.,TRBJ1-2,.,TGTGCCAGCAGTGAAAGATGGGTAACAAATGGCTACACCTTC,CASSERWVTNGYTF
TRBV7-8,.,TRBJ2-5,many,TGTGCCAGCAGCTTAGTCACGGAGACCCAGTACTTC,CASSLVTETQYF
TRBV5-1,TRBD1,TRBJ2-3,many,TGCGCCAGCTGGTACGGGACAGGGGGCACAGATACGCAGTATTTT,CASWYGTGGTDTQYF
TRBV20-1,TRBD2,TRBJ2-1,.,TGCAGTGCTCCGTCTAGCGGGGGACCCTACAATGAGCAGTTCTTC,CSAPSSGGPYNEQFF